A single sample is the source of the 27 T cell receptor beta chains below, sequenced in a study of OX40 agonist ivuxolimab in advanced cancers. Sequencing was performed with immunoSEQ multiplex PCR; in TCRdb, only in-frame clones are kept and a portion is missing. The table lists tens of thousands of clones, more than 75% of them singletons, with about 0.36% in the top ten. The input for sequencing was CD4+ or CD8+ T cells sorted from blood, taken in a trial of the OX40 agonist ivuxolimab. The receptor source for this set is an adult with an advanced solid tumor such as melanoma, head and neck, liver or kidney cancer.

The CDR3 DNA is TGTGCCAGCAGTTATGGACAGGCGGCCTATGGCTACACCTTC. It encodes CASSYGQAAYGYTF. The chain joins TRBV2 to TRBJ1-2; TRBD1 matches at 7 bases. The CDR3 loop spans 14 amino acids. The germline V gene encodes CDR1 SNHLY and CDR2 FYNNEI. With V trimmed by 5 bases and J by 4 bases, 7 bases remained unmatched.

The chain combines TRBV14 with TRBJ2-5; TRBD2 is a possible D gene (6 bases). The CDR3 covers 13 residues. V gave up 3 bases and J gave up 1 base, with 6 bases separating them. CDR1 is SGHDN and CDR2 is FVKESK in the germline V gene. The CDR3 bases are TGTGCCAGCAGCCAGGGGGGCCAAGAGACCCAGTACTTC. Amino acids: CASSQGGQETQYF. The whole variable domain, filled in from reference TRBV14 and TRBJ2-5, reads EAGVTQFPSHSVIEKGQTVTLRCDPISGHDNLYWYRRVMGKEIKFLLHFVKESKQDESGMPNNRFLAERTGGTYSTLKVQPAELEDSGVYFCASSQGGQETQYFGPGTRLLVL.

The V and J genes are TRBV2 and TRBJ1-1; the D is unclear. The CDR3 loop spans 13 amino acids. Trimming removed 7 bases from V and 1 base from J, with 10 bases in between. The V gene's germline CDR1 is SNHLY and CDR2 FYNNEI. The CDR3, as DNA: TGTGCCAGCATCAATTGGGGGAACACTGAAGCTTTCTTT. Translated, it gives CASINWGNTEAFF.

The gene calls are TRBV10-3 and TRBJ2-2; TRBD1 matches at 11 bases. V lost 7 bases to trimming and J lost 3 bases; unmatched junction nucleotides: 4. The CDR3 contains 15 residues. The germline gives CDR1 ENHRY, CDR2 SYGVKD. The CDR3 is CAINPGQGDTGELFF. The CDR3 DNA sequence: TGTGCCATCAACCCGGGACAGGGGGACACCGGGGAGCTGTTTTTT.

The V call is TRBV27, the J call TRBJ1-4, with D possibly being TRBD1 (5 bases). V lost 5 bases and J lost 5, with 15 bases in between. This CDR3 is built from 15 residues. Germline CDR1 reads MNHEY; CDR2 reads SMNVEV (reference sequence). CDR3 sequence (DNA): TGTGCCAGCAGTGCAACAGGTGACCTCAATGAAAAACTGTTTTTT. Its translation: CASSATGDLNEKLFF.

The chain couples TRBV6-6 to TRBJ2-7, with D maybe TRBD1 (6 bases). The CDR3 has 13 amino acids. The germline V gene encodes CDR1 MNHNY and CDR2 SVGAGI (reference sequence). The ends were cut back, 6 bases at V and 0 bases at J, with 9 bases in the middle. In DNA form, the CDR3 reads TGTGCCAGCAGGCAGGGGAGCTCCTACGAGCAGTACTTC. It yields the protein CASRQGSSYEQYF.

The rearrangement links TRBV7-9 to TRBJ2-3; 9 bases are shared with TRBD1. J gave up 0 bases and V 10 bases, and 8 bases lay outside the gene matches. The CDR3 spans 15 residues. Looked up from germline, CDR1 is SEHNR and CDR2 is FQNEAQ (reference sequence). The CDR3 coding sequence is TGTGCCACAGAAGCGGGACAGGGAAGCACAGATACGCAGTATTTT. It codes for CATEAGQGSTDTQYF.

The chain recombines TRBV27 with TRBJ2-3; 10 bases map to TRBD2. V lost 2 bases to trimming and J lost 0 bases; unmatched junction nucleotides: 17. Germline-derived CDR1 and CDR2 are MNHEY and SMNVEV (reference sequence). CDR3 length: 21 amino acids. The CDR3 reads CASSLSLIGASGGPSTDTQYF. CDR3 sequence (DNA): TGTGCCAGCAGTTTAAGTCTCATTGGGGCTAGCGGGGGTCCTAGCACAGATACGCAGTATTTT.

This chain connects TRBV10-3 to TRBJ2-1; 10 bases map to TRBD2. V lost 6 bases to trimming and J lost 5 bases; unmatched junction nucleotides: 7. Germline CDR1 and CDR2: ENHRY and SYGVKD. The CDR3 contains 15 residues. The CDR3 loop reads CAISPRTSGNNEQFF. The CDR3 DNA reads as TGTGCCATCAGCCCCAGGACTAGCGGTAACAATGAGCAGTTCTTC.

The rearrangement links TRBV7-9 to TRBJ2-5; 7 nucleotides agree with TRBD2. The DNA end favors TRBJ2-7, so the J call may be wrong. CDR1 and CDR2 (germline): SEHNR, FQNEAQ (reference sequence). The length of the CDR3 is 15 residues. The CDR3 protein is CASSLVPAGVYEQYF. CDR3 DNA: TGTGCCAGCAGCTTAGTCCCCGCGGGAGTCTACGAGCAGTACTTC.

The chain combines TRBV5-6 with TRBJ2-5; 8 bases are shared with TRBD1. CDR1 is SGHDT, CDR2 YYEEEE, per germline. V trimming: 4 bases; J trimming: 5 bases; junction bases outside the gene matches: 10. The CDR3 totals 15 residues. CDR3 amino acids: CASSKRTGLTETQYF. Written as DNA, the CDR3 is TGTGCCAGCAGCAAAAGGACAGGGTTAACGGAGACCCAGTACTTC. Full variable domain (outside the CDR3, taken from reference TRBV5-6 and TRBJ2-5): DAGVTQSPTHLIKTRGQQVTLRCSPKSGHDTVSWYQQALGQGPQFIFQYYEEEERQRGNFPDRFSGHQFPNYSSELNVNALLLGDSALYLCASSKRTGLTETQYFGPGTRLLVL.

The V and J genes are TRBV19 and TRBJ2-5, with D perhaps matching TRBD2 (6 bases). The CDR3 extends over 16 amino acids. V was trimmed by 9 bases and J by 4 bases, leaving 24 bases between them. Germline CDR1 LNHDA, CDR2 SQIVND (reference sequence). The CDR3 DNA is TGTGCCAGCCATCGCGCGGCAGGAGGGGCGGTAGAGACCCAGTACTTC. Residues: CASHRAAGGAVETQYF.

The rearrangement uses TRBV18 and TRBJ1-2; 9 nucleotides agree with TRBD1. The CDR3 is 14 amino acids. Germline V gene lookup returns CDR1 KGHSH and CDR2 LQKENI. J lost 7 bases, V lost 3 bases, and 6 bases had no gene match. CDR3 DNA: TGTGCCAGCTCACCCGGGACAGGGAGTACTGGCTACACCTTC. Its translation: CASSPGTGSTGYTF.

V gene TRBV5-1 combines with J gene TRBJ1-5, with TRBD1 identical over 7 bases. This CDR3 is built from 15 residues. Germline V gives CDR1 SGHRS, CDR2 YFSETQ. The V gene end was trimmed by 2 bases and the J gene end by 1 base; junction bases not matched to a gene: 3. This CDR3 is CASSFTGESNQPQHF. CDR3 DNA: TGCGCCAGCAGCTTCACAGGGGAGAGCAATCAGCCCCAGCATTTT.

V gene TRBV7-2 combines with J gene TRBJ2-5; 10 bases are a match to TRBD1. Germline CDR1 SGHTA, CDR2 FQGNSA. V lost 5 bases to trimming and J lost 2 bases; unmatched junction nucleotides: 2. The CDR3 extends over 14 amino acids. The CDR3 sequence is CASSVGQGQETQYF. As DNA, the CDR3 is TGTGCCAGCAGCGTGGGACAGGGGCAAGAGACCCAGTACTTC.

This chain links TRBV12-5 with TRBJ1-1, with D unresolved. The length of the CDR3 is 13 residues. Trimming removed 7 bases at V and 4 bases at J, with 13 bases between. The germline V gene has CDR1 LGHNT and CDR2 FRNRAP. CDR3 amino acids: CASALNVVTEAFF. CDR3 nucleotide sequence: TGTGCTAGTGCCCTAAATGTGGTCACTGAAGCTTTCTTT.

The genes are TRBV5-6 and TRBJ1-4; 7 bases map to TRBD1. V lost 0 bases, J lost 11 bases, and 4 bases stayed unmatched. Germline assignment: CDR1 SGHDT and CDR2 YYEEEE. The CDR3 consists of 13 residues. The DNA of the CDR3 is TGTGCCAGCAGCTTGGGACAGGGAAGGAAACTGTTTTTT. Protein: CASSLGQGRKLFF.

The CDR3 DNA reads as TGTGCCAGCTGTTGGGGTCTAGCGGAGTTCACAGATACGCAGTATTTT. This gives the protein CASCWGLAEFTDTQYF. The V call is TRBV6-6, the J call TRBJ2-3, with 7 bases that match TRBD2. V shed 8 bases, J shed 2 bases, and the junction held 13 bases outside the gene matches. CDR1 is MNHNY, CDR2 SVGAGI, per germline (reference sequence). The CDR3 contains 16 residues.

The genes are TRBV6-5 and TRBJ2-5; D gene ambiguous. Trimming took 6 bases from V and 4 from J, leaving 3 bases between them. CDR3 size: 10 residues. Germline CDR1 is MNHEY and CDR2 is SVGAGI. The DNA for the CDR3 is TGTGCCAGCAGGAGAGAGACCCAGTACTTC. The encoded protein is CASRRETQYF.

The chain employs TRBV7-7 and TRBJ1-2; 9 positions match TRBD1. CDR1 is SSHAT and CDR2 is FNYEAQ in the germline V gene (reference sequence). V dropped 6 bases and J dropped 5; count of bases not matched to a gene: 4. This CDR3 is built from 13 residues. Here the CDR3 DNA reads TGTGCCAGCAGGACAGGGGGTGAGTATGGCTACACCTTC. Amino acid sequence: CASRTGGEYGYTF.

For the CDR3, the DNA is TGTGCCAGCAGTGATTTCGTTGGCAGGGGTCAGGATCAGCCCCAGCATTTT. Translation gives CASSDFVGRGQDQPQHF. V usage is TRBV6-1 and J usage is TRBJ1-5, with a weak D call TRBD1 (6 bases). CDR1 is MNHNS, CDR2 SASEGT, per germline. Trimming cost V 3 bases and J 5 bases, with 20 bases left between them. The CDR3 covers 17 residues.

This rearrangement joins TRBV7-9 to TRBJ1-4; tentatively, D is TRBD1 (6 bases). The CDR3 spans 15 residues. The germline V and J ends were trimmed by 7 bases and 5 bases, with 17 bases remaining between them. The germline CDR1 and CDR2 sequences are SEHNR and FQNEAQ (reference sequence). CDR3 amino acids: CASTVAGGGNEKLFF. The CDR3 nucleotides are TGTGCCAGCACCGTCGCGGGGGGCGGGAATGAAAAACTGTTTTTT. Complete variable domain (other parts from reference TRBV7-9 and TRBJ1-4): DTGVSQNPRHKITKRGQNVTFRCDPISEHNRLYWYRQTLGQGPEFLTYFQNEAQLEKSRLLSDRFSAERPKGSFSTLEIQRTEQGDSAMYLCASTVAGGGNEKLFFGSGTQLSVL.

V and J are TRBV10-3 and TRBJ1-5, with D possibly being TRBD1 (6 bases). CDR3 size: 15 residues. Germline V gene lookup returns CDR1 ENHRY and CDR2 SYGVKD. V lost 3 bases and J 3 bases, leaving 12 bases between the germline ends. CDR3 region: CAISDIGGSNQPQHF. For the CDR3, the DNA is TGTGCCATCAGTGATATAGGGGGTTCCAATCAGCCCCAGCATTTT.

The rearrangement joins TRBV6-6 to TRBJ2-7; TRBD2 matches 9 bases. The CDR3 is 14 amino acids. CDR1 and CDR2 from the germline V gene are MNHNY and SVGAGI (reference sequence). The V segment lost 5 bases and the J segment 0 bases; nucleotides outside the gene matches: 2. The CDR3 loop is CASSRLAASYEQYF. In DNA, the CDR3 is TGTGCCAGCAGTAGACTAGCGGCCTCCTACGAGCAGTACTTC.

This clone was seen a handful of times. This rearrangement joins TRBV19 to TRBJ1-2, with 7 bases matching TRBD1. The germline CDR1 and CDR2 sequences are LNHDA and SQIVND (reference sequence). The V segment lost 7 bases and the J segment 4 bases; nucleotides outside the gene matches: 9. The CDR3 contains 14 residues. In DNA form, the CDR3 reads TGTGCCAGTACTTGGCAGGGGGGCAGCTATGGCTACACCTTC. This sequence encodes CASTWQGGSYGYTF. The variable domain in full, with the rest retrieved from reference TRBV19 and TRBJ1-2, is DGGITQSPKYLFRKEGQNVTLSCEQNLNHDAMYWYRQDPGQGLRLIYYSQIVNDFQKGDIAEGYSVSREKKESFPLTVTSAQKNPTAFYLCASTWQGGSYGYTFGSGTRLTVV.

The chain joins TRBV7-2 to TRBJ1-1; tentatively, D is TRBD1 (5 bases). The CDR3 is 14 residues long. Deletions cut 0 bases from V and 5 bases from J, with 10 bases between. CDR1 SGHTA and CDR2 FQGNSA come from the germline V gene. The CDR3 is CASSLAHGGTEAFF. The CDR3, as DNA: TGTGCCAGCAGCTTAGCCCACGGGGGGACTGAAGCTTTCTTT. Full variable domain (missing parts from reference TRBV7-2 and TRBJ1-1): GAGVSQSPSNKVTEKGKDVELRCDPISGHTALYWYRQSLGQGLEFLIYFQGNSAPDKSGLPSDRFSAERTGGSVSTLTIQRTQQEDSAVYLCASSLAHGGTEAFFGQGTRLTVV.

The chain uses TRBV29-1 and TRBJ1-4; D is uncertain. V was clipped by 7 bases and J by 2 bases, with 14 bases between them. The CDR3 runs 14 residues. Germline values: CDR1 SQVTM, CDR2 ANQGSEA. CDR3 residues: CSAHLGNTNEKLFF. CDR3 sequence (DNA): TGCAGCGCCCATTTGGGGAACACTAATGAAAAACTGTTTTTT. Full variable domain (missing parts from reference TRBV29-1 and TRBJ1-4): SAVISQKPSRDICQRGTSLTIQCQVDSQVTMMFWYRQQPGQSLTLIATANQGSEATYESGFVIDKFPISRPNLTFSTLTVSNMSPEDSSIYLCSAHLGNTNEKLFFGSGTQLSVL.